The present T cell receptor beta chain was sequenced within a study of blood T cell repertoires in COVID-19. TCRdb's table, derived via immunoSEQ multiplex PCR, lists solely in-frame clones and lacks some. The data show some 410,000 clones, around 89% seen once. This CDR3 region has 12 residues. Trimming left V 5 bases short and J 7 bases short, with 11 bases between. CDR1 and CDR2 (germline): SGHVS, FQNEAQ. The chain couples TRBV7-8 to TRBJ1-2, with D possibly matching TRBD1 (6 bases). Sequenced: PBMCs or T cells enriched from blood (not recorded which). The receptor comes from a woman aged 25 to 39 with acute COVID-19. The CDR3 DNA follows: TGTGCCAGCAGCCCGCCAGGGGTTGGCTACACCTTC. It translates to CASSPPGVGYTF.